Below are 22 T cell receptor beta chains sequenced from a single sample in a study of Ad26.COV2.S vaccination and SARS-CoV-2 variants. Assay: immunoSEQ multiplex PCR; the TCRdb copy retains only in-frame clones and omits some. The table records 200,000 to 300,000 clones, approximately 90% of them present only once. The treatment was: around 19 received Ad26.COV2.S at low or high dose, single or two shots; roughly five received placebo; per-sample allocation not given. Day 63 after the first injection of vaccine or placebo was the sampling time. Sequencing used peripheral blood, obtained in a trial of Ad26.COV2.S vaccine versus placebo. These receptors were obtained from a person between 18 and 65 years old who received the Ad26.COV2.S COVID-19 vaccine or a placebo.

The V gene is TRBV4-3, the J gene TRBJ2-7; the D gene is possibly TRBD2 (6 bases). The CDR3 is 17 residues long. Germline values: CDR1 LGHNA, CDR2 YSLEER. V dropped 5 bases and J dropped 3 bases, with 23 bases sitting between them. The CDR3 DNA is TGCGCCAGCAGCTCAGGCAGGGATCCCGGGACTGGCTACGAGCAGTACTTC. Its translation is CASSSGRDPGTGYEQYF.

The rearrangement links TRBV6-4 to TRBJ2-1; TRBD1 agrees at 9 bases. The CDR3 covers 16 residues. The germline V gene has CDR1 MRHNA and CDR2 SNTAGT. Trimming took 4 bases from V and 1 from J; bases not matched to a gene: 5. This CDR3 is CASSATTGGSYNEQFF. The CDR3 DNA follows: TGTGCCAGCAGTGCCACGACAGGGGGGTCCTACAATGAGCAGTTCTTC.

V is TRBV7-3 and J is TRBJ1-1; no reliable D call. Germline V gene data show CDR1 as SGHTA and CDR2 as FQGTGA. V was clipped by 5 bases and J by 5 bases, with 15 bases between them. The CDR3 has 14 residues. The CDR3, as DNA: TGTGCCAGCAGCCCCGTCGGCCGGGGTACTGAAGCTTTCTTT. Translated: CASSPVGRGTEAFF.

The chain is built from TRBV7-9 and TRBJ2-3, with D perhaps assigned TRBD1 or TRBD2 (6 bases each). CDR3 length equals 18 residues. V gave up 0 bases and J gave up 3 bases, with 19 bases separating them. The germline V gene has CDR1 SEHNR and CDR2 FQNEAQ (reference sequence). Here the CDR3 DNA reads TGTGCCAGCAGCTTAGCTAGGCGTTCGGGGGCAGGGACAGATACGCAGTATTTT. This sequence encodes CASSLARRSGAGTDTQYF.

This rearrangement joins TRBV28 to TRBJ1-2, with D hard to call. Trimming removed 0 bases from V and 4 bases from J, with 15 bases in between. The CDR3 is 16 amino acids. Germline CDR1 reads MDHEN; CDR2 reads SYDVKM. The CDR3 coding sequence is TGTGCCAGCAGTTTATGGGGTACGGGTGTAGGCTATGGCTACACCTTC. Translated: CASSLWGTGVGYGYTF.

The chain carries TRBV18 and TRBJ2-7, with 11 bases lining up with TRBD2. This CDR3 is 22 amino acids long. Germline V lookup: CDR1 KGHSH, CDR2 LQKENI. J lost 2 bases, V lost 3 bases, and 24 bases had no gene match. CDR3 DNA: TGTGCCAGCTCACCGCTCCGTAGGACGACTAGCGGGACTGGGCCCTTGGCCTACGAGCAGTACTTC. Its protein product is CASSPLRRTTSGTGPLAYEQYF.

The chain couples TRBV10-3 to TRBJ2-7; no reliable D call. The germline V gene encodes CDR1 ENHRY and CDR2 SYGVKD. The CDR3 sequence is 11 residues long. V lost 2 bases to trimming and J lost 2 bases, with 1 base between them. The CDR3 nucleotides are TGTGCCATCAGTGAGACCTACGAGCAGTACTTC. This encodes CAISETYEQYF.

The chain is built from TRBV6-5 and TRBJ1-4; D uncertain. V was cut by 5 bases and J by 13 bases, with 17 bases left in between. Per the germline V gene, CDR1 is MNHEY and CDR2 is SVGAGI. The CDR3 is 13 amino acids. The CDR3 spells CASSLRAEATLFF. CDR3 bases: TGTGCCAGCAGTCTCCGGGCCGAGGCGACACTGTTTTTT.

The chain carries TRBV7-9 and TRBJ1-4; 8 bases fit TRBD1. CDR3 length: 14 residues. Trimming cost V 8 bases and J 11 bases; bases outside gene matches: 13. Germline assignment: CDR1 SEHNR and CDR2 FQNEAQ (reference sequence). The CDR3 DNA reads TGTGCCAGCCTTGGGGGGGACAGGCGTGCGAAACTGTTTTTT. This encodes CASLGGDRRAKLFF.

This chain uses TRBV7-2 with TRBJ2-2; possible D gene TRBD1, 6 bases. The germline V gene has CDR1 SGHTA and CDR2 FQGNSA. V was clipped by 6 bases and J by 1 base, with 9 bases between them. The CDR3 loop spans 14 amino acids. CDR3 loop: CASSQQGNTGELFF. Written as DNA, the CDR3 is TGTGCCAGCAGTCAACAGGGGAACACCGGGGAGCTGTTTTTT.

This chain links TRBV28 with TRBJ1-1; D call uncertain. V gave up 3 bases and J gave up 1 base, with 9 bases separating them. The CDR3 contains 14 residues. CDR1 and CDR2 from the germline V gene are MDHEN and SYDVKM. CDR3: CASSFLGRNTEAFF. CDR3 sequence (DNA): TGTGCCAGCAGTTTCTTAGGACGGAACACTGAAGCTTTCTTT.

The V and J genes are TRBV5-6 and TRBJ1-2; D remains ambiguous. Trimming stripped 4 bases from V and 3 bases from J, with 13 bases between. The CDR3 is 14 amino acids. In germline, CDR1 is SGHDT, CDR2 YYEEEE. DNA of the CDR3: TGTGCCAGCAGCGATGAATTTGTTCACTATGGCTACACCTTC. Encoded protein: CASSDEFVHYGYTF.

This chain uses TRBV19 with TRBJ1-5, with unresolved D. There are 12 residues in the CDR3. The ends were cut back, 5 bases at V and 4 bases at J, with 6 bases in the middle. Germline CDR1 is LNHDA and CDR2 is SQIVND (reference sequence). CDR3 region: CASSFRNQPQHF. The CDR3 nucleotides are TGTGCCAGTAGTTTTAGAAATCAGCCCCAGCATTTT.

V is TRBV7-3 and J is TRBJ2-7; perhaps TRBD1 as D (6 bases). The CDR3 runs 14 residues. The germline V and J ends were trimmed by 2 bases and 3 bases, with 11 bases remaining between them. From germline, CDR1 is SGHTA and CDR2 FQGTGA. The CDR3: CASSLAGANYEQYF. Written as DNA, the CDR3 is TGTGCCAGCAGCTTAGCAGGGGCCAACTACGAGCAGTACTTC.

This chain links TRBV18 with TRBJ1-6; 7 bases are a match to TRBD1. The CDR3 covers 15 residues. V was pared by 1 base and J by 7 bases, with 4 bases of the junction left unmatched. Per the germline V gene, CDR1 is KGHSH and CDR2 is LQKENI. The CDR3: CASSPQGTENSPLHF. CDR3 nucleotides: TGTGCCAGCTCACCACAAGGGACAGAAAATTCACCCCTCCACTTT.

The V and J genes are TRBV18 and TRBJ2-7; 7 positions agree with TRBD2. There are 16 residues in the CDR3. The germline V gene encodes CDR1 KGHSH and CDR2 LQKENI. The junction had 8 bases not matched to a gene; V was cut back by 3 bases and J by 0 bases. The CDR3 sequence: CASSPSLAETSYEQYF. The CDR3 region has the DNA TGTGCCAGCTCACCCTCGCTAGCGGAGACCTCCTACGAGCAGTACTTC.

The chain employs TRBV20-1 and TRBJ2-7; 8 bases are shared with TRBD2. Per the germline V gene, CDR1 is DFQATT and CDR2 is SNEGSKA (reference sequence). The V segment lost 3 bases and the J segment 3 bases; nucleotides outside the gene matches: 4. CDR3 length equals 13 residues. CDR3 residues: CSASSGILYEQYF. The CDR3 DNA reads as TGCAGTGCTAGTAGCGGGATACTCTACGAGCAGTACTTC.

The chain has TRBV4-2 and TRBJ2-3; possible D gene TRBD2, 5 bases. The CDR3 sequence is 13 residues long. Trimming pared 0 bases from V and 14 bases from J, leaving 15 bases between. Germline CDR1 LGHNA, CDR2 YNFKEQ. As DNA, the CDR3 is TGTGCCAGCAGCCAAGATTTGGACTTGACGGCGTATTTT. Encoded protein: CASSQDLDLTAYF.

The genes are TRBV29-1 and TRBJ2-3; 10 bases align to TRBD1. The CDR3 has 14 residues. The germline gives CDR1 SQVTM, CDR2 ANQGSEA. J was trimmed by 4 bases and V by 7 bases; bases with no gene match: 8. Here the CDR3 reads CSATGTGAADTQYF. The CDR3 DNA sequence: TGCAGCGCTACGGGGACAGGGGCCGCAGATACGCAGTATTTT.

The CDR3 DNA reads as TGTGCCATCAGACCCAAGGACTACTCCACCGGGGAGCTGTTTTTT. Its protein product is CAIRPKDYSTGELFF. V and J are TRBV10-3 and TRBJ2-2; D might be TRBD2 (6 bases). The CDR3 is 15 amino acids. V shed 6 bases and J shed 4 bases, with 15 bases lying between them. The V gene's germline CDR1 is ENHRY and CDR2 SYGVKD.

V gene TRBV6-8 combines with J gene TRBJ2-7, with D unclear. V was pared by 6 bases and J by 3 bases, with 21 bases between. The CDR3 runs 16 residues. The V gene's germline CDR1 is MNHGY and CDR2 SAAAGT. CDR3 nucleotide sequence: TGTGCCAGCAGCTTGCCCCGGCCCTCTGGACGCTACGAGCAGTACTTC. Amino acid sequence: CASSLPRPSGRYEQYF.

This CDR3 is CASSQEGAQNYGYTF. The CDR3 DNA reads TGCGCCAGCAGCCAAGAGGGGGCCCAAAACTATGGCTACACCTTC. The chain combines TRBV4-3 with TRBJ1-2, with a weak D call TRBD1 (6 bases). The ends were cut back, 0 bases at V and 2 bases at J, with 10 bases in the middle. CDR1 LGHNA and CDR2 YSLEER come from the germline V gene. The CDR3 has 15 amino acids.